The 8 T cell receptor beta chains below were found in one sample sequenced in a study of blood T cells in healthy people across ages. The authors ran a second PCR of about 7 to 11 cycles using a sample-barcoded 5' primer and a J-beta primer mix. TCRdb re-derived calls from the 5' RACE reads in MiXCR, one entry per CDR3 protein. The data hold about 720,000 distinct CDR3 sequences, with 22% observed a single time. Sequenced sample: blood. These receptors all stem from a man between 65 and 79 years old in good health.

The chain combines TRBV9 with TRBJ2-1, with 7 bases identical to TRBD2. J gave up 9 bases and V 0 bases, and 6 bases lay outside the gene matches. The CDR3 consists of 14 residues. CDR1 and CDR2 (germline): SGDLS, YYNGEE. The CDR3 protein is CASSVASGGFEQFF. The CDR3, as DNA: TGTGCCAGCAGCGTAGCGTCCGGGGGGTTTGAGCAGTTCTTC. Filled out from reference TRBV9 and TRBJ2-1, the complete variable domain reads DSGVTQTPKHLITATGQRVTLRCSPRSGDLSVYWYQQSLDQGLQFLIQYYNGEERAKGNILERFSAQQFPDLHSELNLSSLELGDSALYFCASSVASGGFEQFFGPGTRLTVL.

This CDR3 reads CASELKEGADYEQYF. The DNA of the CDR3 is TGTGCCAGCGAACTAAAGGAGGGGGCGGACTACGAGCAGTACTTC. This chain links TRBV28 with TRBJ2-5, with D perhaps TRBD1 (7 bases). The J call may be faulty, since TRBJ2-7 better matches the DNA end. In germline, CDR1 is MDHEN, CDR2 SYDVKM. CDR3 length equals 15 residues.

This chain links TRBV19 with TRBJ2-3, with 8 bases aligning to TRBD1. The germline CDR1 and CDR2 sequences are LNHDA and SQIVND (reference sequence). J was trimmed by 2 bases and V by 6 bases; bases with no gene match: 10. The CDR3 is 16 amino acids. CDR3 protein: CASSKRTGYDTDTQYF. CDR3 bases: TGTGCCAGTAGCAAGCGGACAGGGTACGACACAGATACGCAGTATTTT.

This clonotype was seen more than once but under ten times. The V gene is TRBV3-1, the J gene TRBJ2-1, with unresolved D. There are 15 residues in the CDR3. CDR1 is LGHDT and CDR2 is YNNKEL in the germline V gene (reference sequence). With 6 bases removed from V and 2 bases from J, the gap between germline ends came to 14 bases. The CDR3 nucleotides are TGTGCCAGCAGTCCTACAGCTACAACCTACAATGAGCAGTTCTTC. Encoded protein: CASSPTATTYNEQFF.

This clonotype was counted between two and nine times. J is TRBJ1-1 and V is TRBV6-5; no definite D call. Deletions cut 6 bases from V and 1 base from J, with 12 bases between. In germline, CDR1 is MNHEY, CDR2 SVGAGI. There are 14 residues in the CDR3. The CDR3 loop reads CASRYQAWNTEAFF. The CDR3 region has the DNA TGTGCCAGCAGATATCAGGCGTGGAACACTGAAGCTTTCTTT.

The gene calls are TRBV20-1 and TRBJ2-7, with D hard to call. V dropped 3 bases and J dropped 5 bases, with 8 bases sitting between them. Per germline, CDR1 DFQATT and CDR2 SNEGSKA (reference sequence). This CDR3 is built from 11 residues. CDR3 coding DNA: TGCAGTGCTAGTTTGATAAACGAGCAGTACTTC. It yields the protein CSASLINEQYF.

The chain couples TRBV11-2 to TRBJ2-1; no firm D call. The end of the DNA is better explained by TRBJ2-7, so the J call may be wrong. CDR1 and CDR2 (germline): SGHAT, FQNNGV. This CDR3 comprises 15 residues. The CDR3 coding sequence is TGTGCCAGCAGCTTAAGTCTGGCTGGGGCCTACGAGCAGTACTTC. Protein product: CASSLSLAGAYEQYF.

This clonotype was observed many times. The chain links TRBV5-1 to TRBJ2-2, with TRBD1 matching 8 bases. The V segment lost 4 bases and the J segment 0 bases; nucleotides outside the gene matches: 2. The CDR3 covers 15 residues. Germline CDR1 is SGHRS and CDR2 is YFSETQ. CDR3 sequence (DNA): TGCGCCAGCAGCCTGACAGGGGCGAACACCGGGGAGCTGTTTTTT. Translated: CASSLTGANTGELFF. The entire variable domain, with the rest obtained from reference TRBV5-1 and TRBJ2-2, is as follows: KAGVTQTPRYLIKTRGQQVTLSCSPISGHRSVSWYQQTPGQGLQFLFEYFSETQRNKGNFPGRFSGRQFSNSRSEMNVSTLELGDSALYLCASSLTGANTGELFFGEGSRLTVL.